This T cell receptor beta chain was documented in a study of OX40 agonist ivuxolimab in advanced cancers. Assay used: immunoSEQ multiplex PCR; TCRdb lists only in-frame clones, some missing. The table lists over 10,000 clones, roughly 84% of them singletons, with more than 20% in the top ten. A remark on this clone: The antigen is undetermined.

Findings of the study overall: Both CD4+ and CD8+ T cell populations in blood had undergone clonal expansion by week 6 at 0.1 to 3.0 mg/kg. Expanded clones were, on average, more numerous among CD8+ T cells than CD4+. Clonal expansion in partial responders at 0.1-3.0 mg/kg ranked among the lowest.

Germline V gene lookup returns CDR1 SGDLS and CDR2 YYNGEE. The CDR3 extends over 14 amino acids. V was clipped by 0 bases and J by 3 bases, with 9 bases between them. V and J are TRBV9 and TRBJ1-1; tentative D call: TRBD1 (5 bases). This receptor was obtained from an adult with an advanced solid tumor such as melanoma, head and neck, liver or kidney cancer. Sequencing used CD4+ or CD8+ T cells sorted from blood, obtained in a trial of the OX40 agonist ivuxolimab. The CDR3: CASSVVQGYTEAFF. CDR3 coding DNA: TGTGCCAGCAGCGTAGTCCAGGGTTACACTGAAGCTTTCTTT.